The following is a T cell receptor (beta chain) sequence with its context. The clone's antigen remains unknown. Per-base qualities were not stored, and no clone one base away is much larger. Receptors were amplified or captured by the immunoSEQ multiplex PCR assay. Survey resolution was used, with two replicates of roughly 200 ng each, totaling roughly 400 ng of DNA per sample. The hsTCRB kit detected rearranged TCRB sequences in genomic DNA using multiplex PCR primers targeting V and J genes. The first PCR used the QIAGEN Multiplex PCR Kit for about 30 cycles to amplify the CDR3 region. Sample barcodes and Illumina adapters were added to each replicate in an approximately 8-cycle second PCR. Pooled libraries were quantified using a QuantStudio 6 and the KAPA library quantification kit. About 15 pM of pooled libraries were sequenced on an Illumina MiSeq with 156-cycle single-end reads and a 15-cycle index read. The published analysis was carried out like this. VDJdb annotation flagged approximately 1.7% of about 170,000 unique clonotypes as previously reported viral-epitope-specific. Raw reads were processed by the immunoSEQ Data Assistant and immunoSEQ Analyzer into normalized, annotated TCRB repertoires. Clonotypes were analyzed with BioAnalyzer and version 0.6.5 of the immunarch R package. Richness was estimated after downsampling every repertoire to the clone count of the smallest repertoire. Clonotypes were categorized as expanded, contracted or novel by Fisher's exact tests, where a novel clonotype had zero frequency before treatment. GLIPH2 clustered significantly changed CDR3 beta sequences using simulation_depth=1000 and kmer_min_depth=3, excluding CDR3s shorter than five residues. This is the immuneACCESS table as TCRdb keeps it, with only in-frame sequences that have V and J called. A part of the clones is gone; compared with another copy, unresolved V genes explain less than half, and the rest is unexplained. V and J calls and clone size follow that table, whereas D and trimming were derived from the DNA. The sample records some 6,900 clones, around 90% of which are singletons. The top ten clonotypes cover 16% of the sample.

These data belong to a study of hypomethylating agent response in myelodysplastic syndrome listed by TCRdb under 2021. For context, the study as a whole: The hypomethylating agents azacitidine (8 of 11) or decitabine (3 of 11) were used to treat the patients. The cohort included fewer than ten male and a couple of female myelodysplastic syndrome patients. Patients had a mean age of approximately 72 +/- 6.3 years, and a diploid cytogenetic profile was the most common. TET2 mutation was identified most frequently, being present in about 45% of the 11 patients. Six or seven patients responded with complete response or hematologic improvement, and a few patients were non-responders. Response was defined as complete response or hematologic improvement, and patients meeting neither criterion were classed as non-responders.

T-cell subsets were not sorted, so the analysis was performed on bulk bone marrow. TCR beta CDR3 regions were immunosequenced from bone marrow of about eleven myelodysplastic syndrome patients before and after hypomethylating agent therapy. For longitudinal repertoire tracking, every patient provided one baseline bone marrow and two to three bone marrows collected at different post-treatment timepoints. Whole bone marrow served as the source for genomic DNA extraction, with DNA quality checked using TapeStation, NanoDrop OneC and PicoGreen assays. The CDR3 sequence holds 15 residues, the cysteine and valine included. The kept DNA is CDR3 alone, 45 bases in frame from the first base. The V end gives up 4 bases and the J end 3 bases, leaving 3 bases in the junction not matched to a gene. CDR1 and CDR2 were assigned from the germline V gene (reference sequence) as PRHDT and FYEKMQ. Broad study findings and their caveats: Because the healthy control donors and the MDS patients were not matched by age, the comparison between MDS and healthy samples could have been affected. A possible recognition of novel MDS antigens by the shared GLIPH2 clusters was not confirmed and needs experimental validation. Richness, rarefaction diversity and clonality did not change significantly after hypomethylating agent treatment, across all patients or within response groups. Responders more often showed novel clonotypes emerging, while non-responders displayed more contracted clonotypes after treatment. Only about a dozen patients were analyzed, so the study cohort was small.

The sample consisted of bone marrow, taken before or after starting hypomethylating agent treatment for myelodysplastic syndrome (not recorded which). This clonotype originated in a human donor with myelodysplastic syndrome. Recombination joined TRBV13 with TRBJ2-7, with 13 bases matching TRBD2. The CDR3 protein sequence reads: CASSSRLAGGYEQYV. The DNA reads TGTGCCAGCAGCTCCCGACTAGCGGGGGGCTACGAGCAGTACGTC.